This record looks at one T cell receptor (beta chain) sequence and its context. This sample is drawn from a study of OX40 agonist ivuxolimab in advanced cancers. Looking at the study overall: Patients were dosed intravenously with ivuxolimab at 0.01 to 10 mg/kg every 2 weeks. Eligibility admitted prior anti-PD-1, anti-PD-L1 or anti-CTLA-4 therapy; around 38% had some.

Germline V gene lookup returns CDR1 SGHRS and CDR2 YFSETQ. This CDR3 has 14 amino acids. With 4 bases removed from V and 1 base from J, the gap between germline ends came to 8 bases. Measured with immunoSEQ multiplex PCR; TCRdb has only the in-frame clones, and not every one. The table records 45,000 to 65,000 clones, 87% of them present only once. Blood got drawn at baseline, again on cycle 4 day 1, and then on cycle 7 day 1. The specimen comprised CD4+ or CD8+ T cells sorted from blood, sampled in a trial of the OX40 agonist ivuxolimab. This chain uses TRBV5-1 with TRBJ2-2; D is unclear. The TCR comes from an adult with an advanced solid tumor such as melanoma, head and neck, liver or kidney cancer. CDR3 in amino acids: CASSPSGNTGELFF. The CDR3 nucleotides read TGCGCCAGCAGCCCTAGTGGGAACACCGGGGAGCTGTTTTTT.